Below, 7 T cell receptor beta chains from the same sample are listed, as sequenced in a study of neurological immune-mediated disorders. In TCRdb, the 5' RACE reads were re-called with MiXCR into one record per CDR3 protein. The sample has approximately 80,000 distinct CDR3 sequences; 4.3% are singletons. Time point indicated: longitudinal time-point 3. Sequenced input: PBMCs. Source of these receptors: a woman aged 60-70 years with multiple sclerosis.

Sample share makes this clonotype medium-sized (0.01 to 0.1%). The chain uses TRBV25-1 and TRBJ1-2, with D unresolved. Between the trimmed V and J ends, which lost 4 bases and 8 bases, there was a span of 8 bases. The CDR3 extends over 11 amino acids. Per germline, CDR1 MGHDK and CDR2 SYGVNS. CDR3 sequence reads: CASSVSGGYTF. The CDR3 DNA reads TGTGCCAGCAGTGTCAGTGGCGGCTACACCTTC.

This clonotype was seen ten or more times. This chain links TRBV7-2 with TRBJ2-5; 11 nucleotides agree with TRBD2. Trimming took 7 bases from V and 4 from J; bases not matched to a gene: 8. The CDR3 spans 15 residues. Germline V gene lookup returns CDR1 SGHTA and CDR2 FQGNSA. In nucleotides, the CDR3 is TGTGCCAGCATTAGCGGGGGGGCATCCCCAGAGACCCAGTACTTC. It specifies CASISGGASPETQYF.

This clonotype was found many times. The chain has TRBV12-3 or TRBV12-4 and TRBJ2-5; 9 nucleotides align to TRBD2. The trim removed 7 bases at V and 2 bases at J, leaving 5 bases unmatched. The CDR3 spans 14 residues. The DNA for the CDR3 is TGTGCCAGCACGATAGCGGGGGTACAAGAGACCCAGTACTTC. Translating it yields CASTIAGVQETQYF.

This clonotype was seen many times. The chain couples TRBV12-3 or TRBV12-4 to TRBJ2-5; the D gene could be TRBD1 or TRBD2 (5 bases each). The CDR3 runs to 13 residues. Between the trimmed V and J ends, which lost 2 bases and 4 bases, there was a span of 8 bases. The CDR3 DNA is TGTGCCAGCAGTTTATCCGGGACAGAGACCCAGTACTTC. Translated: CASSLSGTETQYF.

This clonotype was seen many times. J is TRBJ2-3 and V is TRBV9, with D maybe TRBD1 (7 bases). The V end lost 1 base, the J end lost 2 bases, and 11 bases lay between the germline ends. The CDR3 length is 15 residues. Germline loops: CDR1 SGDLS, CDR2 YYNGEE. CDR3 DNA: TGTGCCAGCAGCGTACAGGGGGGCTACACAGATACGCAGTATTTT. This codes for CASSVQGGYTDTQYF.

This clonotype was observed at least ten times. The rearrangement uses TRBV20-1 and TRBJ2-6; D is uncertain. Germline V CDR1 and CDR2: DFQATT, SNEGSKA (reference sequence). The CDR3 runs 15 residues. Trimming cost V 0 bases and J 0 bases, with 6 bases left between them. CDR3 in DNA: TGCAGTGCTAGAGAAGTCAACTCTGGGGCCAACGTCCTGACTTTC. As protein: CSAREVNSGANVLTF.

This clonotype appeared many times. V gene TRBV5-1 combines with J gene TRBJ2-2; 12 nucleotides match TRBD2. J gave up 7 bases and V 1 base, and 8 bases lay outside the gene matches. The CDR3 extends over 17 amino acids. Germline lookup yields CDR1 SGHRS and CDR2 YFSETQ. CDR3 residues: CASSLSPTSGGIGELFF. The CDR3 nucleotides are TGCGCCAGCAGCTTGTCACCGACTAGCGGGGGAATCGGGGAGCTGTTTTTT.